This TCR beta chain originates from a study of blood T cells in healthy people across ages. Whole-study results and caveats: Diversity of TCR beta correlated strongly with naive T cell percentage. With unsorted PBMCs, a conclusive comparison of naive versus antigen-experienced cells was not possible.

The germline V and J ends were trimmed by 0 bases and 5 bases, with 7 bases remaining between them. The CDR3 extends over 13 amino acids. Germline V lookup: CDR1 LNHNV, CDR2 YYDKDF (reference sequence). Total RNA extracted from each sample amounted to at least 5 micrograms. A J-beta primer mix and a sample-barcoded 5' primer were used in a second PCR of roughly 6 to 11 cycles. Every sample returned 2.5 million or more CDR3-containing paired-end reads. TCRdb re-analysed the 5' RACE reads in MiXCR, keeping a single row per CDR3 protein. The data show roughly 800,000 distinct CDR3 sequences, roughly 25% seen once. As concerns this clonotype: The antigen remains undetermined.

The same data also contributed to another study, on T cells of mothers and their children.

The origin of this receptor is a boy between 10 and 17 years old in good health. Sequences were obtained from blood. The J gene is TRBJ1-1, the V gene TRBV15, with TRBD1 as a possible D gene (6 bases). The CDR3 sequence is CATSRDTGTEAFF. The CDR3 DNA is TGTGCCACCAGCAGAGATACAGGGACTGAAGCTTTCTTT.